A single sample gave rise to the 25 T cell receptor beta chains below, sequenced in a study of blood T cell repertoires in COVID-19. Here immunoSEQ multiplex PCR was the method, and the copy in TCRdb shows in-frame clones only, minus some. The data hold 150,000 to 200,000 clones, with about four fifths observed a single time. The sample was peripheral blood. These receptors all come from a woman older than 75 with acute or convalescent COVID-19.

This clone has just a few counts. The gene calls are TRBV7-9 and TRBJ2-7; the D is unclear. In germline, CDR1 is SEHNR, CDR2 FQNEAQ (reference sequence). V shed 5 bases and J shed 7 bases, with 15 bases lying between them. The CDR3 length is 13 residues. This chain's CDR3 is CASSPFYAREQYF. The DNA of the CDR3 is TGTGCCAGCAGCCCTTTCTATGCGAGGGAGCAGTACTTC.

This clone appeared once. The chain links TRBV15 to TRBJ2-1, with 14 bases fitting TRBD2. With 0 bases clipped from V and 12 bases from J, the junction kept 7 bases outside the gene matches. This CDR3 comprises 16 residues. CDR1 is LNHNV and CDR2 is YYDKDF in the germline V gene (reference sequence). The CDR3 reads CATSRDGGLAGVGQFF. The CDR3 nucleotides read TGTGCCACCAGCAGAGATGGGGGACTAGCGGGGGTAGGGCAGTTCTTC.

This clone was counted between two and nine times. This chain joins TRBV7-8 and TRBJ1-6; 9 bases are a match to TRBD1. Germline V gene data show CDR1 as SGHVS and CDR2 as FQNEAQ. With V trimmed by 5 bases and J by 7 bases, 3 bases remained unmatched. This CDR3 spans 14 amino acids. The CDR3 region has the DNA TGTGCCAGCAGCCAGACAGGGGGGAATTCACCCCTCCACTTT. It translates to CASSQTGGNSPLHF.

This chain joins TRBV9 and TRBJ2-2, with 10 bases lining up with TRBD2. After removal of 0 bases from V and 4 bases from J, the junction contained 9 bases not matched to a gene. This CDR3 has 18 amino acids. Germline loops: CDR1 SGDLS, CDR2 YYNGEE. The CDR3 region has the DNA TGTGCCAGCAGCGTAGTCCCTAGCGGGAGCATAGGCACCGGGGAGCTGTTTTTT. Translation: CASSVVPSGSIGTGELFF.

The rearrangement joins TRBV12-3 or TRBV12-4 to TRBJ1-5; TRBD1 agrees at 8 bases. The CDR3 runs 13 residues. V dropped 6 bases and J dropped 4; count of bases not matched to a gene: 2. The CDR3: CASRGQVNQPQHF. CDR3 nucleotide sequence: TGTGCCAGCAGGGGACAGGTAAATCAGCCCCAGCATTTT.

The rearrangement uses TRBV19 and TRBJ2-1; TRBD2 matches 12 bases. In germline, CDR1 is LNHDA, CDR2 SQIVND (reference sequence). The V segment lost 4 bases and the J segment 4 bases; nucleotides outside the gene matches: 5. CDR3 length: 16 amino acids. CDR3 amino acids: CASSTLLAGGYNEQFF. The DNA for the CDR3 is TGTGCCAGTAGTACCCTTCTAGCGGGGGGGTACAATGAGCAGTTCTTC. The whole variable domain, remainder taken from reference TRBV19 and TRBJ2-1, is DGGITQSPKYLFRKEGQNVTLSCEQNLNHDAMYWYRQDPGQGLRLIYYSQIVNDFQKGDIAEGYSVSREKKESFPLTVTSAQKNPTAFYLCASSTLLAGGYNEQFFGPGTRLTVL.

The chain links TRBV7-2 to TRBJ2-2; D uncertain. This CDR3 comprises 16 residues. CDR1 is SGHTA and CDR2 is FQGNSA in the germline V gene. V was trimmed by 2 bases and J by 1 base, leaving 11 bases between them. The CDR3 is CASSLLRQRNTGELFF. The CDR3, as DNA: TGTGCCAGCAGCTTACTTCGGCAGCGGAACACCGGGGAGCTGTTTTTT. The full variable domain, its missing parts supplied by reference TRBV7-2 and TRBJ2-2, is GAGVSQSPSNKVTEKGKDVELRCDPISGHTALYWYRQSLGQGLEFLIYFQGNSAPDKSGLPSDRFSAERTGGSVSTLTIQRTQQEDSAVYLCASSLLRQRNTGELFFGEGSRLTVL.

The CDR3 here is CAISESGEQFF. CDR3 sequence (DNA): TGTGCCATCAGTGAATCGGGGGAGCAGTTCTTC. The chain carries TRBV10-3 and TRBJ2-1, with D possibly TRBD2 on 5 matching bases. This CDR3 comprises 11 residues. Germline assignment: CDR1 ENHRY and CDR2 SYGVKD. The V gene lost 3 bases and the J gene lost 10 bases, with 7 bases spanning the gap.

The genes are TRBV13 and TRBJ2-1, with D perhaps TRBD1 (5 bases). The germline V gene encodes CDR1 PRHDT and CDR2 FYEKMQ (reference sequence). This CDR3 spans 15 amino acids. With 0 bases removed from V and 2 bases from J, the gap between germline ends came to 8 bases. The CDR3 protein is CASSLGGETYNEQFF. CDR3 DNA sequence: TGTGCCAGCAGCTTAGGAGGGGAAACCTACAATGAGCAGTTCTTC. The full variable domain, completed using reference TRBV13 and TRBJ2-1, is AAGVIQSPRHLIKEKRETATLKCYPIPRHDTVYWYQQGPGQDPQFLISFYEKMQSDKGSIPDRFSAQQFSDYHSELNMSSLELGDSALYFCASSLGGETYNEQFFGPGTRLTVL.

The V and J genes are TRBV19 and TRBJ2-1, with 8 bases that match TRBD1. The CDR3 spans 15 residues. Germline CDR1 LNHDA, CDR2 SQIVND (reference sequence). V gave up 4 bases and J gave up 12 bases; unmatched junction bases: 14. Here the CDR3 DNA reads TGTGCCAGTAGTACCCAGTCCGGGACAGGTTTTGGGCAGTTCTTC. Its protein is CASSTQSGTGFGQFF.

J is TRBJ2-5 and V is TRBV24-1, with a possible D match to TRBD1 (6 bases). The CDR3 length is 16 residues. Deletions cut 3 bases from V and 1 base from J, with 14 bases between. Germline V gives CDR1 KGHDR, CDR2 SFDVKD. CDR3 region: CATSDLGTGSQETQYF. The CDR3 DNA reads TGTGCCACCAGTGATCTGGGAACAGGGAGCCAAGAGACCCAGTACTTC.

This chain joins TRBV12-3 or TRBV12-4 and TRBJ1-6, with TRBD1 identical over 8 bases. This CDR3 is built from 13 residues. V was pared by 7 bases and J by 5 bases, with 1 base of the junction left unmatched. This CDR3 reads CASTRGHNSPLHF. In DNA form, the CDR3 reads TGTGCCAGCACCAGGGGGCATAATTCACCCCTCCACTTT.

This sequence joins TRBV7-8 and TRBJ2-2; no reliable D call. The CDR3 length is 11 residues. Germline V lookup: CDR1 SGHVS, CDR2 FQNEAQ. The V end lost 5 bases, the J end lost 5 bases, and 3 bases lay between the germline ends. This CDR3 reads CASSPTGELFF. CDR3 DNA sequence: TGTGCCAGCAGCCCGACCGGGGAGCTGTTTTTT.

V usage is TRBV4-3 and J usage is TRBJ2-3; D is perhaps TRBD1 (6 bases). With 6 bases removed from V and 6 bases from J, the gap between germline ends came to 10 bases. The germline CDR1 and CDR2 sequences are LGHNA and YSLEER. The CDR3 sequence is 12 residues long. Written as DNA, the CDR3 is TGCGCCAGCAGTGTGAGGGGGGATACGCAGTATTTT. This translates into CASSVRGDTQYF.

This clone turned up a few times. The CDR3 nucleotides are TGTGCCAACGCCAGGACAGGGGATTCACCCCTCCACTTT. It specifies CANARTGDSPLHF. The V gene is TRBV10-3, the J gene TRBJ1-6; 9 bases fit TRBD1. The V gene's germline CDR1 is ENHRY and CDR2 SYGVKD. The V gene end was trimmed by 10 bases and the J gene end by 8 bases; junction bases not matched to a gene: 6. This CDR3 has 13 amino acids.

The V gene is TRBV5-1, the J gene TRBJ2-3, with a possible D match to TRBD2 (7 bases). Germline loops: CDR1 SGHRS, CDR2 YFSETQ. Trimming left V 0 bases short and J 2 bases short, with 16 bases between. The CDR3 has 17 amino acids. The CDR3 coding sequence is TGCGCCAGCAGCTTGGAGGGGGGAGGGCCCTCCACAGATACGCAGTATTTT. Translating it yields CASSLEGGGPSTDTQYF.

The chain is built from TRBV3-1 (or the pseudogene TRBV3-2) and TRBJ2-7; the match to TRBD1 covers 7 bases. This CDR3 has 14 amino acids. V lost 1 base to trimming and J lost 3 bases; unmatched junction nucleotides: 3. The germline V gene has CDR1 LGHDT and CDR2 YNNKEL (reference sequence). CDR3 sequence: CASSQVAGGYEQYF. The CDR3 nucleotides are TGTGCCAGCAGCCAAGTTGCAGGGGGCTACGAGCAGTACTTC.

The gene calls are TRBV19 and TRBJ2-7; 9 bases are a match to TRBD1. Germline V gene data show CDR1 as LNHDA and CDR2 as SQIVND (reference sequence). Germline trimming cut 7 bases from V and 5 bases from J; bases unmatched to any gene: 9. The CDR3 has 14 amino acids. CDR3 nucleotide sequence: TGTGCCAGTACCGAACAGGGGGCCAGCGACGAGCAGTACTTC. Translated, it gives CASTEQGASDEQYF.

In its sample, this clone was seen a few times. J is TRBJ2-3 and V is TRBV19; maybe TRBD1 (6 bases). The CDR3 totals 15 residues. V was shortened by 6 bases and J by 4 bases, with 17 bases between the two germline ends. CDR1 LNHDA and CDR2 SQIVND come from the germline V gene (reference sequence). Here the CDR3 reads CASRIGQSIADTQYF. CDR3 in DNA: TGTGCCAGTAGGATCGGACAGTCAATCGCAGATACGCAGTATTTT.

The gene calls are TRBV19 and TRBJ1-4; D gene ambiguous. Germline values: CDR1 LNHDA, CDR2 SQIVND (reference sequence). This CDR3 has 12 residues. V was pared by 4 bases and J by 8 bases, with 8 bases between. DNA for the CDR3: TGTGCCAGTAGTAACCCGGAGGAAAAACTGTTTTTT. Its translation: CASSNPEEKLFF.

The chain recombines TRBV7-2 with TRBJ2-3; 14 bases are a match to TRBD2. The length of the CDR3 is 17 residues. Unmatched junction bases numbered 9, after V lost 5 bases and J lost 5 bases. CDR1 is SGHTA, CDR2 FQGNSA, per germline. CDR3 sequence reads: CASSHGTSGSSLDTQYF. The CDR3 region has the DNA TGTGCCAGCAGCCACGGGACTAGCGGGAGTTCACTAGATACGCAGTATTTT.

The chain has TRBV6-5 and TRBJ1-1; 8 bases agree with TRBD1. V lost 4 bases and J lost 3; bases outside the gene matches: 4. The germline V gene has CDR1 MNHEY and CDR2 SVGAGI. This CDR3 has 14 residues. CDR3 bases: TGTGCCAGCAGTTCCTGGACAGGGTACACTGAAGCTTTCTTT. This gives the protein CASSSWTGYTEAFF.

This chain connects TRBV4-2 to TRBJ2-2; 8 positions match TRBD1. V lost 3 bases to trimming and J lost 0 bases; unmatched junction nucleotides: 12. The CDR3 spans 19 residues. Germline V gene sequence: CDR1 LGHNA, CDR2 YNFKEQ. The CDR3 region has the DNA TGTGCCAGCAGCCAGATACATACCGGACAGGGCTCGAACACCGGGGAGCTGTTTTTT. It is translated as CASSQIHTGQGSNTGELFF.

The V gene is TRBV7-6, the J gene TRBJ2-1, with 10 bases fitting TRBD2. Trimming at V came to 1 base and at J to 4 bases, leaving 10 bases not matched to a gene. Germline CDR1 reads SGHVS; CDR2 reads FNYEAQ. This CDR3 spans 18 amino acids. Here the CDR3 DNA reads TGTGCCAGCAGCTTAGGAGCGGGGGGGCCTTCAAATTACAATGAGCAGTTCTTC. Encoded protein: CASSLGAGGPSNYNEQFF. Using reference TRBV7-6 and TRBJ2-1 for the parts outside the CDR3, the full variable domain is GAGVSQSPRYKVTKRGQDVALRCDPISGHVSLYWYRQALGQGPEFLTYFNYEAQQDKSGLPNDRFSAERPEGSISTLTIQRTEQRDSAMYRCASSLGAGGPSNYNEQFFGPGTRLTVL.

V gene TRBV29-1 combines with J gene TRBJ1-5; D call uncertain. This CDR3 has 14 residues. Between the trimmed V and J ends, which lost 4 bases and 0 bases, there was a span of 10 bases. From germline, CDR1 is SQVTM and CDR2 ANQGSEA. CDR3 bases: TGCAGCGTTGGGACCGGGGTTAGCAATCAGCCCCAGCATTTT. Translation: CSVGTGVSNQPQHF. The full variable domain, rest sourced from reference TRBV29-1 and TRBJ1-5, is SAVISQKPSRDICQRGTSLTIQCQVDSQVTMMFWYRQQPGQSLTLIATANQGSEATYESGFVIDKFPISRPNLTFSTLTVSNMSPEDSSIYLCSVGTGVSNQPQHFGDGTRLSIL.